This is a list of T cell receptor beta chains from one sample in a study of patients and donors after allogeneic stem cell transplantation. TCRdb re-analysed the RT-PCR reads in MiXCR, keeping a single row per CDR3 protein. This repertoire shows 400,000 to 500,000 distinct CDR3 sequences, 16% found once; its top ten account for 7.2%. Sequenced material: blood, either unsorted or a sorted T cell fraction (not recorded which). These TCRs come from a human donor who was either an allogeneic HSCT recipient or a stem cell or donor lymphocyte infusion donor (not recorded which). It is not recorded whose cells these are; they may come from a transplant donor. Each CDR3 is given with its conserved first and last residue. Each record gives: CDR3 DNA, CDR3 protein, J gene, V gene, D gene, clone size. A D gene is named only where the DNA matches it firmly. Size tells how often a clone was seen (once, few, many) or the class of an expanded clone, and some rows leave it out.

CDR3nt: TGTGCCAGCTCAGCGACAGGGGGCAGCGTCACCGGGGAGCTGTTTTTT; CDR3aa: CASSATGGSVTGELFF; j_gene: TRBJ2-2; v_gene: TRBV18; d_gene: TRBD1; abundance: .
CDR3nt: TGCGCCAGCAGCTTGGTAGCGGGGACCGGGGAGCTGTTTTTT; CDR3aa: CASSLVAGTGELFF; j_gene: TRBJ2-2; v_gene: TRBV5-1; d_gene: TRBD2; abundance: .
CDR3nt: TGTGCCAGCAGCTTGGTGCCGCGGGGGGCATCCTCCTACAATGAGCAGTTCTTC; CDR3aa: CASSLVPRGASSYNEQFF; j_gene: TRBJ2-1; v_gene: TRBV5-6; d_gene: TRBD2; abundance: few
CDR3nt: TGCGCCAGCAGCCCGGGACAGGGGGTAGGGTCACCCCTCCACTTT; CDR3aa: CASSPGQGVGSPLHF; j_gene: TRBJ1-6; v_gene: TRBV4-1; d_gene: TRBD1; abundance: .
CDR3nt: TGCGCCAGCAGCCCAGATGGGGGGTTTGGCACTGAAGCTTTCTTT; CDR3aa: CASSPDGGFGTEAFF; j_gene: TRBJ1-1; v_gene: TRBV5-1; d_gene: .; abundance: .
CDR3nt: TGTGCCAGCAAATTAAGGGGGCCGGGTACTGAAGCTTTCTTT; CDR3aa: CASKLRGPGTEAFF; j_gene: TRBJ1-1; v_gene: TRBV6-1; d_gene: TRBD1; abundance: few
CDR3nt: TGTGCCAGCAGTCTACGAGGTGGGACAAATTCAGAAGCTTTCTTT; CDR3aa: CASSLRGGTNSEAFF; j_gene: TRBJ1-1; v_gene: TRBV27; d_gene: .; abundance: .
CDR3nt: TGCAGTGCTAGAGGACAGGTTCTGAACATTCAGTACTTC; CDR3aa: CSARGQVLNIQYF; j_gene: TRBJ2-4; v_gene: TRBV20-1; d_gene: .; abundance: .
CDR3nt: TGTGCCAGCAGCCCGTCCCTCGTGGGGGCGGGCACAGATACGCAGTATTTT; CDR3aa: CASSPSLVGAGTDTQYF; j_gene: TRBJ2-3; v_gene: TRBV9; d_gene: .; abundance: .
CDR3nt: TGTGCCAGCAGGGACAGCAATCAGCCCCAGCATTTT; CDR3aa: CASRDSNQPQHF; j_gene: TRBJ1-5; v_gene: TRBV2; d_gene: .; abundance: many
CDR3nt: TGTGCCAGCAGCTTAGGCGGGACAGGGGAAGTTGTTTACAATTCACCCCTCCACTTT; CDR3aa: CASSLGGTGEVVYNSPLHF; j_gene: TRBJ1-6; v_gene: TRBV11-2; d_gene: TRBD1; abundance: few
CDR3nt: TGTGCCAGCAGCGATCTTAAGGACGAGCAGTACTTC; CDR3aa: CASSDLKDEQYF; j_gene: TRBJ2-7; v_gene: TRBV9; d_gene: .; abundance: .
CDR3nt: TGTGCTAGTGGCTCGGACAGGGAAGATACGCAGTATTTT; CDR3aa: CASGSDREDTQYF; j_gene: TRBJ2-3; v_gene: TRBV12-5; d_gene: TRBD1; abundance: .
CDR3nt: TGCGCCAGCAGCCGGGGACAGGGTGGGGGAGAGACCCAGTACTTC; CDR3aa: CASSRGQGGGETQYF; j_gene: TRBJ2-5; v_gene: TRBV4-3; d_gene: TRBD1; abundance: .
CDR3nt: TGTGCCAGCAGCCTGGGGGGGGGTGAGCAGTTCTTC; CDR3aa: CASSLGGGEQFF; j_gene: TRBJ2-1; v_gene: TRBV7-9; d_gene: TRBD2; abundance: many
CDR3nt: TGTGCCAGCAGCTTAGCGGGAGGCCCCCAAGAGACCCAGTACTTC; CDR3aa: CASSLAGGPQETQYF; j_gene: TRBJ2-5; v_gene: TRBV11-3; d_gene: TRBD2; abundance: few
CDR3nt: TGTGCCAGCAGTTCACGACAGGGAGCGCCCCCTAATTCACCCCTCCACTTT; CDR3aa: CASSSRQGAPPNSPLHF; j_gene: TRBJ1-6; v_gene: TRBV12-3/TRBV12-4; d_gene: TRBD1; abundance: few
CDR3nt: TGTGCTAGTGGTTTGTTGCAGGGGGCTTACGAGCAGTACTTC; CDR3aa: CASGLLQGAYEQYF; j_gene: TRBJ2-7; v_gene: TRBV12-5; d_gene: TRBD1; abundance: few
CDR3nt: TGCAGCGTTGACCCCTTAAGGGGGTCACTAGCGGGGGGGCCTGGGACCGGGGAGCTGTTTTTT; CDR3aa: CSVDPLRGSLAGGPGTGELFF; j_gene: TRBJ2-2; v_gene: TRBV29-1; d_gene: TRBD2; abundance: .
CDR3nt: TGTGCCAGCAGCTTACCAGCGGGGGGCCCCACAGATACGCAGTATTTT; CDR3aa: CASSLPAGGPTDTQYF; j_gene: TRBJ2-3; v_gene: TRBV7-2; d_gene: TRBD2; abundance: many
CDR3nt: TGCAGTGCTAGAGATCTCCTAGCGGGGGAGGAGACCCAGTACTTC; CDR3aa: CSARDLLAGEETQYF; j_gene: TRBJ2-5; v_gene: TRBV20-1; d_gene: TRBD2; abundance: few
CDR3nt: TGTGCCAGCAGTTACTCGACATCCTCTAACTATGGCTACACCTTC; CDR3aa: CASSYSTSSNYGYTF; j_gene: TRBJ1-2; v_gene: TRBV6-5; d_gene: .; abundance: few
CDR3nt: TGTGCCTGGAGCTTCGAGACCCAGTACTTC; CDR3aa: CAWSFETQYF; j_gene: TRBJ2-5; v_gene: TRBV30; d_gene: .; abundance: once
CDR3nt: TGCGCCAGCAGCTTGGGAAGGAGCGGGGCCAACGTCCTGACTTTC; CDR3aa: CASSLGRSGANVLTF; j_gene: TRBJ2-6; v_gene: TRBV5-1; d_gene: .; abundance: many
CDR3nt: TGTGCCAGCAGTACCCGGGGGAGCTCCTACGAGCAGTACTTC; CDR3aa: CASSTRGSSYEQYF; j_gene: TRBJ2-7; v_gene: TRBV9; d_gene: .; abundance: many
CDR3nt: TGTGCCAGCAGTTGGGGACCCGCGCCTAGCGGGAGTTACAATGAGCAGTTCTTC; CDR3aa: CASSWGPAPSGSYNEQFF; j_gene: TRBJ2-1; v_gene: TRBV12-3/TRBV12-4; d_gene: TRBD2; abundance: few
CDR3nt: TGCGCCAGCAGCAGGTCCCCATTTGGCGCCAAAAACACAGATACGCAGTATTTT; CDR3aa: CASSRSPFGAKNTDTQYF; j_gene: TRBJ2-3; v_gene: TRBV5-1; d_gene: .; abundance: many
CDR3nt: TGTGCCAGCAGCTCCGCGGGGGACGGCACAGATACGCAGTATTTT; CDR3aa: CASSSAGDGTDTQYF; j_gene: TRBJ2-3; v_gene: TRBV7-6; d_gene: TRBD2; abundance: few
CDR3nt: TGTGCCAGCAGCGTAGTAGAAGGTCAGGTGAACACTGAAGCTTTCTTT; CDR3aa: CASSVVEGQVNTEAFF; j_gene: TRBJ1-1; v_gene: TRBV9; d_gene: .; abundance: .
CDR3nt: TGTGCCAGCAGCTTAGATATACGGAGTAACAATGAGCAGTTCTTC; CDR3aa: CASSLDIRSNNEQFF; j_gene: TRBJ2-1; v_gene: TRBV7-2; d_gene: .; abundance: .
CDR3nt: TGCGCCAGCAGCGGCCCCGGGACTAGCGGGAGGTCCACCACAGATACGCAGTATTTT; CDR3aa: CASSGPGTSGRSTTDTQYF; j_gene: TRBJ2-3; v_gene: TRBV5-1; d_gene: TRBD2; abundance: few
CDR3nt: TGCAGTGCTAGAGAGAGGACAGGTCGCTATGGCTACACCTTC; CDR3aa: CSARERTGRYGYTF; j_gene: TRBJ1-2; v_gene: TRBV20-1; d_gene: TRBD1; abundance: .
CDR3nt: TGCGCCAGCAGCCCCCGAACAGGGGCCGACGAGCAGTACTTC; CDR3aa: CASSPRTGADEQYF; j_gene: TRBJ2-7; v_gene: TRBV5-1; d_gene: TRBD1; abundance: few
CDR3nt: TGTGCCAGCACCAGGACTAGCGGGGGATTAGATACGCAGTATTTT; CDR3aa: CASTRTSGGLDTQYF; j_gene: TRBJ2-3; v_gene: TRBV12-3/TRBV12-4; d_gene: TRBD2; abundance: few
CDR3nt: TGTGCCATCTCCAACGGAACATCGAACACCGGGGAGCTGTTTTTT; CDR3aa: CAISNGTSNTGELFF; j_gene: TRBJ2-2; v_gene: TRBV10-3; d_gene: .; abundance: .
CDR3nt: TGTGCCACCAGTGATTCAGACTACTCCTACAATGAGCAGTTCTTC; CDR3aa: CATSDSDYSYNEQFF; j_gene: TRBJ2-1; v_gene: TRBV24-1; d_gene: .; abundance: few
CDR3nt: TGTGCCAGCACCAACCCCGGGGTAGCCAAAAACATTCAGTACTTC; CDR3aa: CASTNPGVAKNIQYF; j_gene: TRBJ2-4; v_gene: TRBV4-2; d_gene: .; abundance: .
CDR3nt: TGTGCCAGCAGCTTAGCTCTGGGGGCGGCCGGGGAGCTGTTTTTT; CDR3aa: CASSLALGAAGELFF; j_gene: TRBJ2-2; v_gene: TRBV7-2; d_gene: .; abundance: .
CDR3nt: TGTGCCAGCAGTTCCTCCCCGACTAGCGGGGAGAACAATGAGCAGTTCTTC; CDR3aa: CASSSSPTSGENNEQFF; j_gene: TRBJ2-1; v_gene: TRBV12-3/TRBV12-4; d_gene: TRBD2; abundance: many
CDR3nt: TGTGCCAGCAGTTTAGGAACAGGACTAGCGGGTTTGGCGGATACGCAGTATTTT; CDR3aa: CASSLGTGLAGLADTQYF; j_gene: TRBJ2-3; v_gene: TRBV6-5; d_gene: TRBD2; abundance: few
CDR3nt: TGCGCCAGCAGCTGGGGCCGGGACAGGGTAGGGAACATTCAGTACTTC; CDR3aa: CASSWGRDRVGNIQYF; j_gene: TRBJ2-4; v_gene: TRBV5-1; d_gene: TRBD1; abundance: few
CDR3nt: TGTGCCACCAGCAGAGAGCAGCGGGGTCCTTTCAATGAGCAGTTCTTC; CDR3aa: CATSREQRGPFNEQFF; j_gene: TRBJ2-1; v_gene: TRBV15; d_gene: TRBD2; abundance: .
CDR3nt: TGCAGTGCTAGAGATGTGGCTACCGTGGAGACCCAGTACTTC; CDR3aa: CSARDVATVETQYF; j_gene: TRBJ2-5; v_gene: TRBV20-1; d_gene: .; abundance: .
CDR3nt: TGTGCCACCAGTGGAAGCCGAGACAGGGGATTTTCCTACGAGCAGTACTTC; CDR3aa: CATSGSRDRGFSYEQYF; j_gene: TRBJ2-7; v_gene: TRBV24-1; d_gene: TRBD1; abundance: many
CDR3nt: TGTGCCAGCAGCCTGGGACTCACGGGTGAGCAGTTCTTC; CDR3aa: CASSLGLTGEQFF; j_gene: TRBJ2-1; v_gene: TRBV9; d_gene: .; abundance: many
CDR3nt: TGTGCCAGCAGCTTAAGGGTGAGGGGTCTCCTCTCCTACGAGCAGTACTTC; CDR3aa: CASSLRVRGLLSYEQYF; j_gene: TRBJ2-7; v_gene: TRBV11-2; d_gene: .; abundance: many
CDR3nt: TGTGCCATCAGTGATTTCGACCCGGGACGGTTCGAAGCTTTCTTT; CDR3aa: CAISDFDPGRFEAFF; j_gene: TRBJ1-1; v_gene: TRBV10-3; d_gene: .; abundance: few
CDR3nt: TGCGCCAGCAGCTTGGCCCTTGGCCAGAACACTTGGGAGCTGTTTTTT; CDR3aa: CASSLALGQNTWELFF; j_gene: TRBJ2-2; v_gene: TRBV5-1; d_gene: .; abundance: .
CDR3nt: TGCGCCAGCAGCCAAGTTACAGGGCTGACCTACGAGCAGTACTTC; CDR3aa: CASSQVTGLTYEQYF; j_gene: TRBJ2-7; v_gene: TRBV4-1; d_gene: .; abundance: few
CDR3nt: TGTGCCAGCAGCTCGCCGGACAGGGATAATTCACCCCTCCACTTT; CDR3aa: CASSSPDRDNSPLHF; j_gene: TRBJ1-6; v_gene: TRBV7-9; d_gene: TRBD1; abundance: few
CDR3nt: TGTGCCAGCAGCCCCCGTCGAGCCCTAGGGAGCACAGATACGCAGTATTTT; CDR3aa: CASSPRRALGSTDTQYF; j_gene: TRBJ2-3; v_gene: TRBV13; d_gene: .; abundance: .
CDR3nt: TGTGCCAGCAGCTTAGGGGACAGTGGGCGGCTAAACTATGGCTACACCTTC; CDR3aa: CASSLGDSGRLNYGYTF; j_gene: TRBJ1-2; v_gene: TRBV7-2; d_gene: TRBD1; abundance: many
CDR3nt: TGCAGCGTTGAGGTTGGGAGCACTGAAGCTTTCTTT; CDR3aa: CSVEVGSTEAFF; j_gene: TRBJ1-1; v_gene: TRBV29-1; d_gene: .; abundance: .
CDR3nt: TGCAGCGTTAACAAGTTCACCACAGATACGCAGTATTTT; CDR3aa: CSVNKFTTDTQYF; j_gene: TRBJ2-3; v_gene: TRBV29-1; d_gene: .; abundance: .
CDR3nt: TGCGCCAGCAGCCAAGATTATACTAGCGGGCGTCGCAATGAGCAGTTCTTC; CDR3aa: CASSQDYTSGRRNEQFF; j_gene: TRBJ2-1; v_gene: TRBV4-1; d_gene: TRBD2; abundance: .